These 16 T cell receptor beta chains originate from one sample sequenced in a study of CD8 T cells in ankylosing spondylitis. TCRdb called the 5' RACE reads again in MiXCR, with one record for every CDR3 protein. The table lists 340,000 or so distinct CDR3 sequences, roughly 14% of them singletons. The material sequenced was blood, either unsorted or a sorted T cell fraction (not recorded which). Source of these receptors: a male donor with ankylosing spondylitis or in good health (not recorded which).

This clonotype was counted only a few times. The V gene is TRBV6-1, the J gene TRBJ1-2; D is perhaps TRBD1 (5 bases). Germline CDR1 reads MNHNS; CDR2 reads SASEGT. The CDR3 is 14 amino acids. V lost 5 bases and J 8 bases, leaving 18 bases between the germline ends. CDR3 DNA: TGTGCCAGCAGTCCCCTAGGAGGGGCGGGGGGCTACACCTTC. It codes for CASSPLGGAGGYTF.

The chain recombines TRBV7-2 with TRBJ2-1; 10 bases line up with TRBD2. The CDR3 consists of 16 residues. Trimming removed 1 base from V and 5 bases from J; junction bases left unmatched: 5. The V gene's germline CDR1 is SGHTA and CDR2 FQGNSA. CDR3 region: CASSLGAGGPNNEQFF. The DNA of the CDR3 is TGTGCCAGCAGCTTAGGAGCGGGGGGGCCCAACAATGAGCAGTTCTTC.

This clonotype was counted a few times. The V and J genes are TRBV6-5 and TRBJ2-2; D unresolved. The V end was cut by 5 bases, the J end by 2 bases, with 12 bases between. Germline V gives CDR1 MNHEY, CDR2 SVGAGI. This CDR3 is built from 15 residues. As DNA, the CDR3 is TGTGCCAGCAGTACCGACGGGCTCAACACCGGGGAGCTGTTTTTT. Amino acids: CASSTDGLNTGELFF.

The chain uses TRBV6-5 and TRBJ2-7; 9 nucleotides line up with TRBD2. CDR1 MNHEY and CDR2 SVGAGI come from the germline V gene. Trimming removed 0 bases from V and 5 bases from J; junction bases left unmatched: 5. CDR3 length: 15 amino acids. The CDR3 sequence: CASSYSRGGGDEQYF. In nucleotides, the CDR3 is TGTGCCAGCAGTTACTCGCGGGGGGGCGGCGACGAGCAGTACTTC.

This clonotype was counted only a few times. This chain uses TRBV5-1 with TRBJ1-3, with TRBD1 matching 7 bases. V was pared by 4 bases and J by 3 bases, with 4 bases of the junction left unmatched. Germline V CDR1 and CDR2: SGHRS, YFSETQ. CDR3 length: 14 residues. This CDR3 reads CASSVDRVGNTIYF. CDR3 nucleotide sequence: TGCGCCAGCAGCGTCGACAGGGTTGGAAACACCATATATTTT.

This chain uses TRBV5-1 with TRBJ2-2, with TRBD1 matching over 8 bases. The J segment lost 7 bases and the V segment lost 4 bases, leaving 3 bases of the junction unmatched. Germline V gives CDR1 SGHRS, CDR2 YFSETQ. The CDR3 has 13 amino acids. CDR3 DNA: TGCGCCAGCAGCCAGGGGGCTGACGGGGAGCTGTTTTTT. Amino acids: CASSQGADGELFF.

The chain couples TRBV3-1 to TRBJ1-2, with D maybe TRBD1 (5 bases). With 1 base removed from V and 4 bases from J, the gap between germline ends came to 19 bases. From germline, CDR1 is LGHDT and CDR2 YNNKEL (reference sequence). This CDR3 is 17 amino acids long. The CDR3 protein is CASSQGLSGTVLYGYTF. The CDR3 nucleotides read TGTGCCAGCAGCCAAGGCCTTTCAGGGACGGTCCTCTATGGCTACACCTTC. Together with reference TRBV3-1 and TRBJ1-2, the CDR3 gives the full variable domain: DTAVSQTPKYLVTQMGNDKSIKCEQNLGHDTMYWYKQDSKKFLKIMFSYNNKELIINETVPNRFSPKSPDKAHLNLHINSLELGDSAVYFCASSQGLSGTVLYGYTFGSGTRLTVV.

The chain uses TRBV3-1 and TRBJ2-3, with 8 bases aligning to TRBD2. Germline CDR1 LGHDT, CDR2 YNNKEL (reference sequence). Trimming at V came to 3 bases and at J to 3 bases, leaving 5 bases not matched to a gene. The CDR3 length is 15 residues. CDR3 sequence: CASSQLSGTTDTQYF. As DNA, the CDR3 is TGTGCCAGCAGCCAGCTTAGCGGGACGACAGATACGCAGTATTTT.

Ten or more counts support this clonotype. The rearrangement joins TRBV29-1 to TRBJ1-5; 10 nucleotides agree with TRBD1. The V gene's germline CDR1 is SQVTM and CDR2 ANQGSEA. The CDR3 consists of 14 residues. The V and J ends lost 6 bases and 3 bases, in that order; junction bases with no gene match: 5. CDR3 DNA: TGCAGCGTGAGGACAGGGGGGAACAATCAGCCCCAGCATTTT. It yields the protein CSVRTGGNNQPQHF.

As DNA, the CDR3 is TGCGCCAGCAGCAAGGGACTAGCCCCGGCGGGAGATACGCAGTATTTT. Amino acids: CASSKGLAPAGDTQYF. The chain couples TRBV5-1 to TRBJ2-3; 9 bases are shared with TRBD2. The CDR3 totals 16 residues. The V segment lost 4 bases and the J segment 5 bases; nucleotides outside the gene matches: 11. CDR1 and CDR2 from the germline V gene are SGHRS and YFSETQ.

The chain carries TRBV7-9 and TRBJ1-2; 8 bases align to TRBD1. Germline-derived CDR1 and CDR2 are SEHNR and FQNEAQ (reference sequence). After removal of 3 bases from V and 5 bases from J, the junction contained 5 bases not matched to a gene. The CDR3 contains 14 residues. The CDR3 here is CASSLGTGQYGYTF. CDR3 coding DNA: TGTGCCAGCAGCTTGGGGACAGGTCAATATGGCTACACCTTC.

CDR3 loop: CASSESGEPYEQYF. In nucleotides, the CDR3 is TGCGCCAGCAGTGAGTCGGGGGAGCCCTACGAGCAGTACTTC. The genes are TRBV10-1 and TRBJ2-7; D is perhaps TRBD1 or TRBD2 (5 bases each). CDR1 and CDR2 from the germline V gene are WNHNN and SYGVQD (reference sequence). CDR3 length: 14 residues. Trimming shortened V by 0 bases and J by 2 bases, and 8 bases separated the two germline ends.

This clonotype was found a few times. The genes are TRBV5-1 and TRBJ1-1; tentatively, D is TRBD1 (5 bases). The V end lost 4 bases, the J end lost 3 bases, and 16 bases lay between the germline ends. This CDR3 contains 15 residues. Germline CDR1 reads SGHRS; CDR2 reads YFSETQ. CDR3 sequence (DNA): TGCGCCAGCAGCCAAAACACGCCGGGGGACACTGAAGCTTTCTTT. It encodes CASSQNTPGDTEAFF. Complete variable domain (other parts from reference TRBV5-1 and TRBJ1-1): KAGVTQTPRYLIKTRGQQVTLSCSPISGHRSVSWYQQTPGQGLQFLFEYFSETQRNKGNFPGRFSGRQFSNSRSEMNVSTLELGDSALYLCASSQNTPGDTEAFFGQGTRLTVV.

This chain joins TRBV2 and TRBJ2-2, with D tentatively TRBD2 (5 bases). V was clipped by 6 bases and J by 3 bases, with 8 bases between them. This CDR3 comprises 13 residues. Germline assignment: CDR1 SNHLY and CDR2 FYNNEI. The CDR3 sequence is CASRPDYTGELFF. CDR3 nucleotide sequence: TGTGCCAGCAGGCCGGACTACACCGGGGAGCTGTTTTTT.

J is TRBJ2-7 and V is TRBV11-2, with D maybe TRBD1 (6 bases). V lost 0 bases, J lost 12 bases, and 15 bases lay in between. Germline assignment: CDR1 SGHAT and CDR2 FQNNGV. The CDR3 is made up of 13 amino acids. The CDR3, as DNA: TGTGCCAGCAGCTTAGATTTCGGGGTCAGGGGGTACTTC. Encoded protein: CASSLDFGVRGYF.

This chain joins TRBV10-3 and TRBJ2-7; weak D call: TRBD2 (6 bases). The length of the CDR3 is 13 residues. V lost 10 bases to trimming and J lost 5 bases, with 18 bases between them. The V gene's germline CDR1 is ENHRY and CDR2 SYGVKD. The CDR3 here is CATSGPPGDEQYF. CDR3 DNA sequence: TGTGCCACGTCGGGACCCCCGGGGGACGAGCAGTACTTC.